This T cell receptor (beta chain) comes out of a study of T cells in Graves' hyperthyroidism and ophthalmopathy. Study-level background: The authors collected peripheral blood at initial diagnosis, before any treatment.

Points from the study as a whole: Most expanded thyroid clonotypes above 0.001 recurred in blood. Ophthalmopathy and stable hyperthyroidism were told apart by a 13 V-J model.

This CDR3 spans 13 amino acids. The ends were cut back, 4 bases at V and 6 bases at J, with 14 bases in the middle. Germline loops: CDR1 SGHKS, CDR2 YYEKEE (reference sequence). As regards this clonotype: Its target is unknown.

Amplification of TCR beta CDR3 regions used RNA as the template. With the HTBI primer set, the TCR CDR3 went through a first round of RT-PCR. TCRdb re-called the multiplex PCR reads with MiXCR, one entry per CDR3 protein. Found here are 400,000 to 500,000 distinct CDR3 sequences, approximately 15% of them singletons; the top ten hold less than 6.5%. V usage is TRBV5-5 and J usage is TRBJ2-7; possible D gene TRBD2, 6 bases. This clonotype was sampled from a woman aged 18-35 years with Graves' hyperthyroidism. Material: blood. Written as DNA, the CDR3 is TGTGCCAGCAGCACCTCACCTAGCGCCGAGCAGTACTTC. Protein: CASSTSPSAEQYF.